This T cell receptor beta chain stems from a study of naive and memory T cell subsets. Whole-study results and caveats: In naive cells, over 90% of TCR sequences were seen only once. In CD4 and CD8 cells, diversity dropped from naive through EMRA.

Both TRBC1 and TRBC2 were covered by a beta constant-region primer of two equimolar oligonucleotides. TCRdb redid the calling of the UMI-ligation and nested PCR reads with MiXCR, one entry per CDR3 protein. In the table there are 140,000 to 150,000 distinct CDR3 sequences, over 15% of which are singletons. V shed 6 bases, J shed 6 bases, and the junction held 4 bases outside the gene matches. The CDR3 spans 14 residues. Germline values: CDR1 DFQATT, CDR2 SNEGSKA (reference sequence). This clonotype has only a few counts. Its antigen is undetermined. Material: naive CD4+ T cells from blood. This TCR was sampled from a human donor in good health. The chain couples TRBV20-1 to TRBJ1-6, with 11 bases aligning to TRBD1. The CDR3 coding sequence is TGCAGTGCCAGGGACAGGGGGAGTAATTCACCCCTCCACTTT. Its protein product is CSARDRGSNSPLHF.